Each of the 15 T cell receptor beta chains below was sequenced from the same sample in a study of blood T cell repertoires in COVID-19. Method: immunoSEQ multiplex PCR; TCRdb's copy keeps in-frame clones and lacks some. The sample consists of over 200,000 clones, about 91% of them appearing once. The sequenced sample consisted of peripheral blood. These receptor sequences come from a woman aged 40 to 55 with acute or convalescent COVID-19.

CDR3 amino acids: CASSQGGGESYEQYV. DNA for the CDR3: TGTGCCAGCAGCCAGGGGGGAGGGGAGTCCTACGAGCAGTACGTC. The J gene is TRBJ2-7, the V gene TRBV4-2, with 7 positions matching TRBD2. The CDR3 contains 15 residues. J gave up 1 base and V 3 bases, and 6 bases lay outside the gene matches. Per the germline V gene, CDR1 is LGHNA and CDR2 is YNFKEQ.

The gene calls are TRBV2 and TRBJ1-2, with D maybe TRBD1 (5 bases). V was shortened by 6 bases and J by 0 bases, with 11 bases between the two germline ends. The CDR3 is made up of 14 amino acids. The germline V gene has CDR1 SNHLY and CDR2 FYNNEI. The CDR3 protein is CASRGTGTNYGYTF. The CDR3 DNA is TGTGCCAGCAGGGGGACTGGAACTAACTATGGCTACACCTTC.

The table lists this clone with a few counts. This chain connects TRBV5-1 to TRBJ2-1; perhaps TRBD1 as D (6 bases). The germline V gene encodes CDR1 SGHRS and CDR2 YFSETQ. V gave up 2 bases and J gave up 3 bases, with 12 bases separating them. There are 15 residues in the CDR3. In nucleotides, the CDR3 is TGCGCCAGCAGCTTCATCGGACAGCGCTACAATGAGCAGTTCTTC. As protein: CASSFIGQRYNEQFF.

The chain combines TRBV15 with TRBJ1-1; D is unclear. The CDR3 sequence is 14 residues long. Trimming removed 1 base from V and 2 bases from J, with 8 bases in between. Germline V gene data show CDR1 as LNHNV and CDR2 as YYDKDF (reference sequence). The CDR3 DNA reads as TGTGCCACCAGCAGAGTTGCGGAAAACACTGAAGCTTTCTTT. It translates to CATSRVAENTEAFF.

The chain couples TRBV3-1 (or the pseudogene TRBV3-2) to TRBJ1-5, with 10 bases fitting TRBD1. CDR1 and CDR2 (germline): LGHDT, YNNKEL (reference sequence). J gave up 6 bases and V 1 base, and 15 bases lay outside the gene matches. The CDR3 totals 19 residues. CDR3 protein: CASSQGPPILGTGAQPQHF. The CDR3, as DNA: TGTGCCAGCAGCCAAGGTCCCCCCATCTTAGGGACAGGGGCTCAGCCCCAGCATTTT.

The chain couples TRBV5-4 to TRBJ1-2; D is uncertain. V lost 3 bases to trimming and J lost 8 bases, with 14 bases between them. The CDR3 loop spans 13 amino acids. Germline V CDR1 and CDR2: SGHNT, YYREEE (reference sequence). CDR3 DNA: TGTGCCAGCAGCTCCCGGGGTACTGGAGGCTACACCTTC. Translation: CASSSRGTGGYTF. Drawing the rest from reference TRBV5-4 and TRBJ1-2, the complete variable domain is ETGVTQSPTHLIKTRGQQVTLRCSSQSGHNTVSWYQQALGQGPQFIFQYYREEENGRGNFPPRFSGLQFPNYSSELNVNALELDDSALYLCASSSRGTGGYTFGSGTRLTVV.

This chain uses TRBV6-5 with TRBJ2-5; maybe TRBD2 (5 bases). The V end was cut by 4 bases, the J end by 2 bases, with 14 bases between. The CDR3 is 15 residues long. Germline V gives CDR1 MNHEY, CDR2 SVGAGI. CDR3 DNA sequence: TGTGCCAGCAGTTCCGGAGCGGCTGCGCAAGAGACCCAGTACTTC. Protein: CASSSGAAAQETQYF.

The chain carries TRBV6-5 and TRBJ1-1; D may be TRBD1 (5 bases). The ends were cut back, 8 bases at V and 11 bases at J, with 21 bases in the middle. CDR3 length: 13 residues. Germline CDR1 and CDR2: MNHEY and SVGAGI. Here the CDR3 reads CASSKGFSVAAFF. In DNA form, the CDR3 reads TGTGCCAGCTCTAAGGGGTTCAGCGTGGCTGCTTTCTTT.

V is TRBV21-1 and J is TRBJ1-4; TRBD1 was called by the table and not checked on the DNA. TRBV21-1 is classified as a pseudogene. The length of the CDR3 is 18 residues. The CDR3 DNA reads TGTGCCAGCAGCAAAGGGACAGGGGAAATCGGAGGGAATGAAAAACTGTTTTTT. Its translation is CASSKGTGEIGGNEKLFF.

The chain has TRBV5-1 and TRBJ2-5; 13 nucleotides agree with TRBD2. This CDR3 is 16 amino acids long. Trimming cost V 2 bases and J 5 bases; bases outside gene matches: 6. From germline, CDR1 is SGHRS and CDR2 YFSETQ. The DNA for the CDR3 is TGCGCCAGCAGCTTAGGACTAGCGGGGGTCGGGGAGACCCAGTACTTC. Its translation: CASSLGLAGVGETQYF.

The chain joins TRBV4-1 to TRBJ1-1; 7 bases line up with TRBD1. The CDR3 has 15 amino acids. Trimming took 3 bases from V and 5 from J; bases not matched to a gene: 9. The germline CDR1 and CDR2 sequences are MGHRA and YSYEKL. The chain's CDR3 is CASSHYRGERTEAFF. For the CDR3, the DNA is TGCGCCAGCAGCCATTACAGGGGAGAAAGAACTGAAGCTTTCTTT.

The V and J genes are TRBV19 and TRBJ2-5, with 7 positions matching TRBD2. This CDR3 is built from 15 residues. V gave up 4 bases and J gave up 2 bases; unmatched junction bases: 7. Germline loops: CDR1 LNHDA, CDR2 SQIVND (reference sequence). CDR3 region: CASSRGGAFQETQYF. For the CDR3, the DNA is TGTGCCAGTAGTAGGGGGGGAGCCTTTCAAGAGACCCAGTACTTC.

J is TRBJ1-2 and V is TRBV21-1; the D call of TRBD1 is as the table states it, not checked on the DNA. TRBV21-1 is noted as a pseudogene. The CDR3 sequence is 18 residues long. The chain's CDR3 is CASSKYRRPGHRGGGYTF. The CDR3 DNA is TGTGCCAGCAGCAAATATCGGAGGCCGGGACACAGAGGGGGTGGCTACACCTTC.

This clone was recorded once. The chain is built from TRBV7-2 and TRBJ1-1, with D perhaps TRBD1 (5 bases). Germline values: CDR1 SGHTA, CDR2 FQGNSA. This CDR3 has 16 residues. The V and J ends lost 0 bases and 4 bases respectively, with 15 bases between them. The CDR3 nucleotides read TGTGCCAGCAGCTTAGCCCAGGGAGGGACCGGCACTGAAGCTTTCTTT. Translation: CASSLAQGGTGTEAFF.

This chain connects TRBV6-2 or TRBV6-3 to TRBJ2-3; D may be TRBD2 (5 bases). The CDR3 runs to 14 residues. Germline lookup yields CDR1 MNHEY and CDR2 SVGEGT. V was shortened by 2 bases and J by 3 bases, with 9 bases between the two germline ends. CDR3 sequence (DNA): TGTGCCAGCAGTTACCCCGGGGATACAGATACGCAGTATTTT. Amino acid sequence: CASSYPGDTDTQYF.